Listed here are 9 T cell receptor beta chains from one sample, sequenced in a study of blood T cell repertoires in COVID-19. Data came from immunoSEQ multiplex PCR; TCRdb stores just in-frame clones and leaves some out. The table shows about 400,000 clones, with under 90% occurring only once. Sample: PBMCs or T cells enriched from blood (not recorded which). All receptors derive from a woman under 40 who had recovered from COVID-19.

The chain couples TRBV6-5 to TRBJ2-7; a weak D match, TRBD1 (6 bases). Per the germline V gene, CDR1 is MNHEY and CDR2 is SVGAGI. V dropped 4 bases and J dropped 2 bases, with 12 bases sitting between them. The CDR3 spans 14 residues. The CDR3 DNA sequence: TGTGCCAGCAGTTCCCGGGACACTGCCTACGAGCAGTACTTC. Its translation: CASSSRDTAYEQYF.

The CDR3 here is CASSLWANIETQYF. The CDR3 bases are TGCGCCAGCAGCTTGTGGGCCAACATAGAGACCCAGTACTTC. The chain couples TRBV5-1 to TRBJ2-5; D gene uncertain. Germline CDR1 SGHRS, CDR2 YFSETQ. CDR3 length: 14 amino acids. V dropped 1 base and J dropped 4 bases, with 11 bases sitting between them. The full variable domain, rest sourced from reference TRBV5-1 and TRBJ2-5, is KAGVTQTPRYLIKTRGQQVTLSCSPISGHRSVSWYQQTPGQGLQFLFEYFSETQRNKGNFPGRFSGRQFSNSRSEMNVSTLELGDSALYLCASSLWANIETQYFGPGTRLLVL.

V and J are TRBV19 and TRBJ1-1, with a tentative D call TRBD1 (6 bases). Germline-derived CDR1 and CDR2 are LNHDA and SQIVND (reference sequence). Trimming took off 3 bases at V and 4 bases at J, with 9 bases between the two ends. This CDR3 spans 13 amino acids. CDR3 sequence (DNA): TGTGCCAGTAGTATGGGGGGGCTCACTGAAGCTTTCTTT. Its translation is CASSMGGLTEAFF. Variable domain in full (rest from reference TRBV19 and TRBJ1-1): DGGITQSPKYLFRKEGQNVTLSCEQNLNHDAMYWYRQDPGQGLRLIYYSQIVNDFQKGDIAEGYSVSREKKESFPLTVTSAQKNPTAFYLCASSMGGLTEAFFGQGTRLTVV.

The rearrangement links TRBV5-1 to TRBJ2-7, with 13 bases identical to TRBD2. Germline V gene sequence: CDR1 SGHRS, CDR2 YFSETQ. With V trimmed by 0 bases and J by 6 bases, 6 bases remained unmatched. This CDR3 has 16 amino acids. This CDR3 is CASSLGRLAGGSEQYF. CDR3 DNA: TGCGCCAGCAGCTTGGGGAGACTAGCGGGGGGATCCGAGCAGTACTTC.

The rearrangement joins TRBV30 to TRBJ2-7; tentatively, D is TRBD2 (5 bases). Germline values: CDR1 GTSNPN, CDR2 SVGIG (reference sequence). V shed 0 bases and J shed 6 bases, with 18 bases lying between them. The CDR3 is 15 residues long. CDR3 in DNA: TGTGCCTGGAGTGTACGTGGGAGTCTGATAGCCGAGCAGTACTTC. It encodes CAWSVRGSLIAEQYF.

V usage is TRBV28 and J usage is TRBJ1-4; D gene unclear. The V gene's germline CDR1 is MDHEN and CDR2 SYDVKM. Between the trimmed V and J ends, which lost 7 bases and 5 bases, there was a span of 17 bases. The CDR3 consists of 15 residues. Written as DNA, the CDR3 is TGTGCCAGCACCCCCTCGTCCGGTGCGAATGAAAAACTGTTTTTT. Protein: CASTPSSGANEKLFF. The variable domain in full, completed from reference TRBV28 and TRBJ1-4, reads DVKVTQSSRYLVKRTGEKVFLECVQDMDHENMFWYRQDPGLGLRLIYFSYDVKMKEKGDIPEGYSVSREKKERFSLILESASTNQTSMYLCASTPSSGANEKLFFGSGTQLSVL.

The chain is built from TRBV19 and TRBJ2-3, with D hard to call. Germline-derived CDR1 and CDR2 are LNHDA and SQIVND (reference sequence). CDR3 length: 14 residues. The ends were cut back, 6 bases at V and 1 base at J, with 11 bases in the middle. CDR3 nucleotide sequence: TGTGCCAGTAGCGACATCTCGGGCACAGATACGCAGTATTTT. This encodes CASSDISGTDTQYF.

The chain carries TRBV13 and TRBJ1-5; D call uncertain. The CDR3 runs 13 residues. The V and J ends lost 0 bases and 5 bases respectively, with 5 bases between them. Per the germline V gene, CDR1 is PRHDT and CDR2 is FYEKMQ (reference sequence). The CDR3 DNA reads TGTGCCAGCAGCTTAGGAGTAGATCAGCCCCAGCATTTT. Translated: CASSLGVDQPQHF.

The chain carries TRBV27 and TRBJ2-3; D is perhaps TRBD2 (7 bases). Germline CDR1 and CDR2: MNHEY and SMNVEV (reference sequence). This CDR3 contains 16 residues. V shed 3 bases and J shed 4 bases, with 17 bases lying between them. CDR3 coding DNA: TGTGCCAGCAGTTTCCTCACGATCGGGGGGCCAGATACGCAGTATTTT. Protein sequence: CASSFLTIGGPDTQYF.